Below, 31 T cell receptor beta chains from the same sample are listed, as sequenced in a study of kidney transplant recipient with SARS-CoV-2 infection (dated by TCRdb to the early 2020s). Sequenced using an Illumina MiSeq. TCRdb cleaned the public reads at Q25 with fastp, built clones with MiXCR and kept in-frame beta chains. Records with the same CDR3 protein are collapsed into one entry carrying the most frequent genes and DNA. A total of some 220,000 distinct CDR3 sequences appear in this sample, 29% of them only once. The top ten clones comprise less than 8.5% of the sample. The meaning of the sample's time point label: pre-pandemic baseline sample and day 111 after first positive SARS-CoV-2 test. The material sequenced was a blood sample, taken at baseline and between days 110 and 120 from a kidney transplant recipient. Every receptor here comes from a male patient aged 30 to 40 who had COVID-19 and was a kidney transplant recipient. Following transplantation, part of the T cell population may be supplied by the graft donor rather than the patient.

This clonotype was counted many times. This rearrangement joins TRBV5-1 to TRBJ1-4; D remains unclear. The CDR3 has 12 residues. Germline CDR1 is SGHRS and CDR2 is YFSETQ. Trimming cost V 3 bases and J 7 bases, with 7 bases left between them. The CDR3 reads CASSSEGEKLFF. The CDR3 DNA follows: TGCGCCAGCAGCTCAGAGGGTGAAAAACTGTTTTTT.

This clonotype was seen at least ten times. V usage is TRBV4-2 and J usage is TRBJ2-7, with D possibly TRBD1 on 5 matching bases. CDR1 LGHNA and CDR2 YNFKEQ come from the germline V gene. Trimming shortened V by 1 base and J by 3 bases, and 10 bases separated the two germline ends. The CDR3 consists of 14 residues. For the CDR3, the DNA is TGTGCCAGCAGCCAAGGAAGTCAGGGCTACGAGCAGTACTTC. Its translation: CASSQGSQGYEQYF.

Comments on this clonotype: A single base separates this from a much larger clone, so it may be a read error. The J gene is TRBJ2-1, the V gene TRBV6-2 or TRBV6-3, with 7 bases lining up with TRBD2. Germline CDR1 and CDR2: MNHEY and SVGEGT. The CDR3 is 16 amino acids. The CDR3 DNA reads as TGTGCCAGCAGCCCCAGGACTAGATGGAATCGCAATGAGCGGTTCTTC. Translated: CASSPRTRWNRNERFF.

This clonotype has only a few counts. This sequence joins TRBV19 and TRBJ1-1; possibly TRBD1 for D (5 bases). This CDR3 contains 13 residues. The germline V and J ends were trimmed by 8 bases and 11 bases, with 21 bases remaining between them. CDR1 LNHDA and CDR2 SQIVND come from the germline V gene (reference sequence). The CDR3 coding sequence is TGTGCCAGTGCCCCGGACAAGCTAAGAAGCGCTTTCTTT. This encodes CASAPDKLRSAFF.

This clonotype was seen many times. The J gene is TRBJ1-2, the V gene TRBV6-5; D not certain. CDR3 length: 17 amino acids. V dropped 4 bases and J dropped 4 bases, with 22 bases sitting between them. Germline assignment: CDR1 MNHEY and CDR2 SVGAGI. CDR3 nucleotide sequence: TGTGCCAGCAGTTTAACCCGGGAATGTAGAAAGACCTATGGCTACACCTTC. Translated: CASSLTRECRKTYGYTF.

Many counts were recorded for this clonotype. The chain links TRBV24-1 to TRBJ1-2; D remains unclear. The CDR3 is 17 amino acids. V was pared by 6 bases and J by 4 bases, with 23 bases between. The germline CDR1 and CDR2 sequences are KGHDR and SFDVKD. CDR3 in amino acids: CATSCKVSTRKTYGYTF. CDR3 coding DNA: TGTGCCACCAGTTGTAAAGTTAGTACCAGAAAGACCTATGGCTACACCTTC.

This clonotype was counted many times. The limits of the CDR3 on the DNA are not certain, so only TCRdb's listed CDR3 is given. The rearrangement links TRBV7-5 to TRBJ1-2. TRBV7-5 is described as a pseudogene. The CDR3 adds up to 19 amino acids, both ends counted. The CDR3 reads CISVPETCLEVGKTYGYTF.

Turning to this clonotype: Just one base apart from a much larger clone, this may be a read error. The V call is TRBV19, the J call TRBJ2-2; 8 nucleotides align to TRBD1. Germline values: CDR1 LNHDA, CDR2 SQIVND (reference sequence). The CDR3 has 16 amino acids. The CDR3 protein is CATHTSGGLVTGEPFF. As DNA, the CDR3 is TGTGCCACCCACACATCAGGGGGCTTAGTCACCGGGGAGCCGTTTTTT.

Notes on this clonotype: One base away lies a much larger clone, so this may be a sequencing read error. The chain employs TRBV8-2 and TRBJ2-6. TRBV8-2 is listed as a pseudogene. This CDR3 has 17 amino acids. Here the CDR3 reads CGIVYRITQGRANVLTF. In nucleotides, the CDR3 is TGTGGCATAGTGTATAGGATAACACAAGGTCGGGCCAACGTCCTGACTTTC.

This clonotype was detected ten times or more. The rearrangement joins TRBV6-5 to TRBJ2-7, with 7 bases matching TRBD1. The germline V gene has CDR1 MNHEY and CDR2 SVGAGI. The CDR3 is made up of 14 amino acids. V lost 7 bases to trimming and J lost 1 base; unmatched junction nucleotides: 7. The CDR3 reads CASTRTGPSYEQYF. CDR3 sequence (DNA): TGTGCCAGCACACGGACAGGTCCATCCTACGAGCAGTACTTC.

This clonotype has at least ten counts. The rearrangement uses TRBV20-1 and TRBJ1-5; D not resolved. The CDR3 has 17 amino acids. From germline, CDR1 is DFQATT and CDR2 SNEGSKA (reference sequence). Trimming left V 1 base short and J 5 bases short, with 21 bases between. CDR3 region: CSARGIGNLIMDQPQHF. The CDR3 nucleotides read TGCAGTGCTAGAGGCATAGGGAATCTTATAATGGATCAGCCCCAGCATTTT.

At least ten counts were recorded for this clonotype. The CDR3 DNA follows: TGTGCCAGCAGTGAAAGACTAGCGGGGGTCGGGAACACCGGGGAGCTGTTTTTT. It yields the protein CASSERLAGVGNTGELFF. The rearrangement links TRBV6-1 to TRBJ2-2, with 12 bases matching TRBD2. The junction had 5 bases not matched to a gene; V was cut back by 2 bases and J by 1 base. Germline CDR1 is MNHNS and CDR2 is SASEGT. CDR3 size: 18 residues.

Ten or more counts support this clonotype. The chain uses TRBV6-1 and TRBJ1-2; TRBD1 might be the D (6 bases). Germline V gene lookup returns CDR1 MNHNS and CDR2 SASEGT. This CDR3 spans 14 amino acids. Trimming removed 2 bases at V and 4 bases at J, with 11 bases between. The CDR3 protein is CASSEYRDRYGYTF. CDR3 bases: TGTGCCAGCAGTGAATACAGGGATCGCTATGGCTACACCTTC.

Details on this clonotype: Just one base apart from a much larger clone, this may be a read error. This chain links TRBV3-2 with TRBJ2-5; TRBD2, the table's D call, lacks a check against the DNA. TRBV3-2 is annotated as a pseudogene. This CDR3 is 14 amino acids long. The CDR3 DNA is TGTGCCAGCAGCGCTGGAGGGGATGGCCGCGAGCAGTGCTTC. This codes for CASSAGGDGREQCF.

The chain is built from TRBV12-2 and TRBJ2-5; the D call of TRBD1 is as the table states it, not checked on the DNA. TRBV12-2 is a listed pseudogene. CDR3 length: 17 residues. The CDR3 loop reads CASRLAAPSAAAETQYF. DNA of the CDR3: TGTGCAAGTCGCTTAGCGGCCCCCAGCGCCGCGGCGGAGACCCAGTACTTC.

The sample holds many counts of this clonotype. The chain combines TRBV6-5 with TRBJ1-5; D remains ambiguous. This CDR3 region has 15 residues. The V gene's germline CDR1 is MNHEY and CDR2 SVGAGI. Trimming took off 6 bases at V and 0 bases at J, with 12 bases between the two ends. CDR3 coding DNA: TGTGCCAGCAGATTGAGAGGATCTAGCAATCAGCCCCAGCATTTT. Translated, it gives CASRLRGSSNQPQHF.

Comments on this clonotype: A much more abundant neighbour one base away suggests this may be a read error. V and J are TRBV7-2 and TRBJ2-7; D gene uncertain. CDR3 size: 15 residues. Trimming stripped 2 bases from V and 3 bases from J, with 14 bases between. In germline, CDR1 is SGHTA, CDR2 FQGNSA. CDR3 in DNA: TGTGCCAGCAGCTTATCCGGGTTTCAGCACTACGAGCAGTACTTC. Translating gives CASSLSGFQHYEQYF.

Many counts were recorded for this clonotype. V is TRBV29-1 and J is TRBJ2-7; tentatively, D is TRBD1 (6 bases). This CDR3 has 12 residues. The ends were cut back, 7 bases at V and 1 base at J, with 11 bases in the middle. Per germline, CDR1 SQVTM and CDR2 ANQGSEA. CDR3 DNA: TGCAGCGGGGGGCACTTTTCCTACGAGCAGTACTTC. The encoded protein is CSGGHFSYEQYF.

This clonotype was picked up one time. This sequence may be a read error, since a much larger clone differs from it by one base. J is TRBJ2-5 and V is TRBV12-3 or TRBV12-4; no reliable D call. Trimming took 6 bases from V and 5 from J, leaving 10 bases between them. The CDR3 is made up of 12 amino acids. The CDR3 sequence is CASSLWVETQYF. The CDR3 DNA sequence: TGTGCCAGCAGCCTGTGGGTGGAGACCCAGTACTTC.

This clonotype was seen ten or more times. CDR3 residues: CASSYSAWQGSGANVLTF. The CDR3 DNA follows: TGTGCCAGCAGTTACTCTGCGTGGCAGGGTTCTGGGGCCAACGTCCTGACTTTC. The chain is built from TRBV6-6 and TRBJ2-6, with D possibly matching TRBD1 (5 bases). In germline, CDR1 is MNHNY, CDR2 SVGAGI (reference sequence). This CDR3 contains 18 residues. Trimming removed 0 bases at V and 1 base at J, with 13 bases between.

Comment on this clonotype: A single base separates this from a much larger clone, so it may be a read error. CDR3 sequence (DNA): TGTGCCAGCAGTTACGAGTGGGACAGGGGAATCCATTACGAGCAGTACTTC. Translating gives CASSYEWDRGIHYEQYF. The chain uses TRBV6-5 and TRBJ2-5; TRBD1 matches 10 bases. The end of the DNA aligns better with TRBJ2-7, so the J call may be wrong. Germline CDR1 is MNHEY and CDR2 is SVGAGI. This CDR3 spans 17 amino acids.

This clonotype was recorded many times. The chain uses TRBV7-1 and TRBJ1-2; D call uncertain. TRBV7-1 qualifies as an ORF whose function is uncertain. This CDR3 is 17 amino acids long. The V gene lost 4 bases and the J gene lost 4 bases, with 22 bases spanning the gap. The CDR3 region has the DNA TGTGCCAGCAGCTGCTCCCCTCACGAGGGAAAGACCTATGGCTACACCTTC. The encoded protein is CASSCSPHEGKTYGYTF.

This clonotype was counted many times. CDR3 DNA sequence: TGCGCCAGCAGCCTCGGGACAGGGGGCGTTCAGCCCCAGCATTTT. Amino acid sequence: CASSLGTGGVQPQHF. The chain combines TRBV5-1 with TRBJ1-5, with 12 bases identical to TRBD1. Germline CDR1 is SGHRS and CDR2 is YFSETQ. This CDR3 has 15 residues. The ends lost 4 bases at V and 6 bases at J; junction bases unmatched: 5.

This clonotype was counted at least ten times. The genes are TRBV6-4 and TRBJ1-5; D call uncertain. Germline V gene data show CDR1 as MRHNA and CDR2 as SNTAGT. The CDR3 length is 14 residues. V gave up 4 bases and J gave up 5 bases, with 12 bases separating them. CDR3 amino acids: CASSVTERDQPQHF. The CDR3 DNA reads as TGTGCCAGCAGTGTTACAGAGAGAGATCAGCCCCAGCATTTT.

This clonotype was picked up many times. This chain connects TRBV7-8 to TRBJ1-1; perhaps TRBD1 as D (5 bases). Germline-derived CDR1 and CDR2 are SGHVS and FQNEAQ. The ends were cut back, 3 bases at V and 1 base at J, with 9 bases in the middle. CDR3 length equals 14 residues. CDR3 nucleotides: TGTGCCAGCAGCTTTAATACAGGGAACACTGAAGCTTTCTTT. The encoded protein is CASSFNTGNTEAFF.

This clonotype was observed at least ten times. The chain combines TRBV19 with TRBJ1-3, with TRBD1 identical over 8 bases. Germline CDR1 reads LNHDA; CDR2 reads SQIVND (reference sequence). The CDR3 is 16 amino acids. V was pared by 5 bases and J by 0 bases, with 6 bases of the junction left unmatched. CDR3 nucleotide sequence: TGTGCCAGTAGTCAACGACAGGGGAACTCTGGAAACACCATATATTTT. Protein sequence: CASSQRQGNSGNTIYF. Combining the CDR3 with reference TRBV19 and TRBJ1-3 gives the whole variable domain DGGITQSPKYLFRKEGQNVTLSCEQNLNHDAMYWYRQDPGQGLRLIYYSQIVNDFQKGDIAEGYSVSREKKESFPLTVTSAQKNPTAFYLCASSQRQGNSGNTIYFGEGSWLTVV.

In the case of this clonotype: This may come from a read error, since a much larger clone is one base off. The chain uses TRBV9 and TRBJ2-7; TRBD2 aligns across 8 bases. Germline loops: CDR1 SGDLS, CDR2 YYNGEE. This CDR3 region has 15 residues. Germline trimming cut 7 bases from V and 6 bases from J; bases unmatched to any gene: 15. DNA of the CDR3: TGTGCCAGCGGCCCGAATGAGGGCGGGAGGTTCGAGCAGTACTTC. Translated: CASGPNEGGRFEQYF.

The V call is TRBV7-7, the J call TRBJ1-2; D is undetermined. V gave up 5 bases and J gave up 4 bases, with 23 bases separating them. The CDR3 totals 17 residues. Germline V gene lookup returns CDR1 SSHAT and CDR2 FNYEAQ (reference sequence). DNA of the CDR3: TGTGCCAGCAGCAAACCGATTAAGTACCGAAAGACCTATGGCTACACCTTC. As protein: CASSKPIKYRKTYGYTF.

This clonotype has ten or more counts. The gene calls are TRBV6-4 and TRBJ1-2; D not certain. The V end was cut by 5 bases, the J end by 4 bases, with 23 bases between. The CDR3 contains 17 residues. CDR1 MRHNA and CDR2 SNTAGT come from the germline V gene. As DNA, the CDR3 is TGTGCCAGCAGTTGTGATGTCTCACACGGAAAGACCTATGGCTACACCTTC. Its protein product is CASSCDVSHGKTYGYTF.

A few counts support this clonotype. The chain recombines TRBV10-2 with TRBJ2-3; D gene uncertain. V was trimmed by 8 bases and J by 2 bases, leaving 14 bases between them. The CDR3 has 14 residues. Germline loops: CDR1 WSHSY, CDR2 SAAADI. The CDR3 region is CASPKDGNTDTQYF. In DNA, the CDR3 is TGCGCCAGCCCGAAAGACGGAAACACAGATACGCAGTATTTT.

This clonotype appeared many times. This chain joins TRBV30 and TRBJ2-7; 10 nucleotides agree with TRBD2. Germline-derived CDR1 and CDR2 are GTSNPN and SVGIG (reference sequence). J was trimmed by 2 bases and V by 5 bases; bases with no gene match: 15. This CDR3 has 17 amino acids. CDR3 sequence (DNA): TGTGCCTGGGACGTTAAAGGAGTTAGCGGGAGGCCCTACGAGCAGTACTTC. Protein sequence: CAWDVKGVSGRPYEQYF. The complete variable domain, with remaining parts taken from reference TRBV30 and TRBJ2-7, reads SQTIHQWPATLVQPVGSPLSLECTVEGTSNPNLYWYRQAAGRGLQLLFYSVGIGQISSEVPQNLSASRPQDRQFILSSKKLLLSDSGFYLCAWDVKGVSGRPYEQYFGPGTRLTVT.